Given below is one T cell receptor (beta chain) in context. Its antigen is currently unknown. The sample originates from a study of cytomegalovirus exposure and HLA in healthy donors. Study findings and constraints: Researchers reported that a few CMV-associated chains were confirmed in vitro as CMV antigen-specific.

The PCR made use of 60 Vbeta and 13 Jbeta primers. Some clones are missing from TCRdb's copy, which holds only in-frame ones; the method was immunoSEQ multiplex PCR. The sample lists over 150,000 clones; 75% to 85% were seen once. The clonotype was recovered from a woman aged 60-70 years in good health and CMV-seropositive. Sample: PBMCs.

CDR3 amino acids: CAISGDTEAFF. The CDR3 bases are TGTGCCATTTCAGGGGACACTGAAGCTTTCTTT. The J gene is TRBJ1-1, the V gene TRBV10-3, with D possibly matching TRBD1 (6 bases). The CDR3 has 11 residues. The V gene lost 9 bases and the J gene lost 3 bases, with 8 bases spanning the gap. The germline CDR1 and CDR2 sequences are ENHRY and SYGVKD.